A selection of T cell receptor beta chains follows, all from one sample in a study of blood T cell repertoires in COVID-19. Repertoires were generated with immunoSEQ multiplex PCR, while TCRdb's copy carries only in-frame clones and drops some. Here the sample spans approximately 74,000 clones, more than 75% being singletons. The sample comprised peripheral blood. All receptors derive from a human donor in a cohort sampled during active COVID-19. The CDR3 runs from the conserved cysteine through the conserved F or W. The order of the fields is J gene, V gene, clone size, CDR3 protein. Where a row states a size, it is once, few, many or the class of an expanded clone; other rows omit it.

TRBJ2-1,TRBV18,once,CASSPNRDRGWNEQFF
TRBJ1-1,TRBV18,.,CASSPGQGRSTEAFF
TRBJ2-5,TRBV14,.,CASSQEWSVGAGVDETQYF
TRBJ2-5,TRBV9,.,CASSVSGTSGGETQYF
TRBJ2-2,TRBV6-5,once,CASTPGTGVPGELFF
TRBJ2-7,TRBV14,.,CASSQDLGTGGKSEQYF
TRBJ1-1,TRBV5-1,.,CASSLGGTGSMNTEAFF
TRBJ2-5,TRBV2,.,CASRSKVATGEETQYF
TRBJ2-7,TRBV15,.,CATSRGTTGFEQYF
TRBJ1-2,TRBV5-1,.,CASSPGGTGPNYGYTF
TRBJ2-7,TRBV3-1/TRBV3-2,.,CASTLQAASAEQYF
TRBJ1-5,TRBV28,.,CASNQGDPPQHF
TRBJ2-6,TRBV5-1,.,CASSLGSSSGANVLTF
TRBJ1-2,TRBV30,few,CAWNNGSYGYTF
TRBJ2-5,TRBV3-1/TRBV3-2,.,CASSQRSSGASTQYF
TRBJ2-1,TRBV18,.,CASSPLGESSYNEQFF
TRBJ2-1,TRBV7-2,few,CASSLVQEGEQFF
TRBJ2-2,TRBV3-1/TRBV3-2,.,CASSYETGELFF
TRBJ2-3,TRBV11-3,.,CASSLAGQTGTDTQYF
TRBJ1-4,TRBV28,.,CASSRTDPWYEKLFF
TRBJ2-7,TRBV5-1,few,CASSSTGPAGEQYF
TRBJ2-1,TRBV5-1,.,CASSLGPLAGGPNEQFF
TRBJ1-2,TRBV6-1,.,CASSEGVGSRGYTF
TRBJ2-4,TRBV2,few,CASRLGWKAKNIQYF
TRBJ1-1,TRBV5-1,.,CASSWDRVMNTEAFF
TRBJ2-1,TRBV30,.,CAWTGGSSYNEQFF
TRBJ2-1,TRBV5-5,.,CASSFFSGIYNEQFF
TRBJ2-2,TRBV25-1,.,CASSDPTTLTGELFF
TRBJ1-4,TRBV5-4,.,CASSSDRRGSEEKLFF
TRBJ2-1,TRBV5-6,.,CASSDGPGRNEQFF
TRBJ1-3,TRBV6-2/TRBV6-3,few,CASSLTLNLGNTIYF
TRBJ2-2,TRBV28,.,CASSLYSTGELFF
TRBJ2-7,TRBV24-1,once,CATSDPPREGHEQYF
TRBJ1-2,TRBV6-5,.,CASHRETYGYTF
TRBJ2-1,TRBV12-2,.,CASRFRGRRDAYNEQFF
TRBJ2-7,TRBV7-8,.,CASSLVQREALRGEQYF